This T cell receptor (beta chain) was sequenced in a study of blood T cell repertoires in COVID-19. About the research overall: Nucleic acid was either cDNA or gDNA, and it came from T cells, B-cell-depleted T cells, or PBMCs.

How the authors handled the data: Amplifying reference gene primers gave estimates of nucleated cell counts. Using immunoSEQ multiplex PCR, the repertoire was profiled, and TCRdb retains in-frame clones only, with some absent. V and J calls and clone size come straight from that table; D and trimming were deduced from the DNA. Among 65,000 to 85,000 clones, approximately 90% were seen once, and the ten largest hold 15% to 20%. In germline, CDR1 is LNHNV, CDR2 YYDKDF (reference sequence). The CDR3 is 18 amino acids. The V and J ends lost 3 bases and 2 bases, in that order; junction bases with no gene match: 11. This clone showed up just once.

The material sequenced was peripheral blood. The J gene is TRBJ2-2, the V gene TRBV15; 8 bases align to TRBD2. The source is a human donor in a cohort sampled during active COVID-19. The CDR3: CATSSWDGRATNTGELFF. The CDR3 coding sequence is TGTGCCACCAGCAGCTGGGACGGGAGGGCCACAAACACCGGGGAGCTGTTTTTT.